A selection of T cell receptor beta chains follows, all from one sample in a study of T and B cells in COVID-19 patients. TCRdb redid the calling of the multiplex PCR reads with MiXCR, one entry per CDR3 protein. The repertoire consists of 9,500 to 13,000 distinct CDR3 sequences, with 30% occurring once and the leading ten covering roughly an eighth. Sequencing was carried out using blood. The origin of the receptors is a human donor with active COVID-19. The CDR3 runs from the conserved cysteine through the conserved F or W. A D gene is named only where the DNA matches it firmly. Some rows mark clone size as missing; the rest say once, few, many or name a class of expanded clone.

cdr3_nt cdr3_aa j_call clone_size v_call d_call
TGTGCCAGCAGTTACATAGCGGGGGACACCGGGGAGCTGTTTTTT CASSYIAGDTGELFF TRBJ2-2 medium-sized TRBV6-6 TRBD2
TGTGCCAGCAGTTACTCTTGGGGACAAAGGAATTCACCCCTCCACTTT CASSYSWGQRNSPLHF TRBJ1-6 few TRBV6-5 .
TGTGCCAGTAGTACGCTCGGACAGGGGAGCACAGATACGCAGTATTTT CASSTLGQGSTDTQYF TRBJ2-3 medium-sized TRBV19 TRBD1
TGTGCCAGCAGTTTTCGAGAGACCCAGTACTTC CASSFRETQYF TRBJ2-5 . TRBV12-3/TRBV12-4 .
TGTGCCAGCAGCCAGGCCGGGACGGGGGGAAACACCATATATTTT CASSQAGTGGNTIYF TRBJ1-3 . TRBV4-3 .
TGTGCCAGCAGGGAACAGGGTAACCCCGAAGCTTTCTTT CASREQGNPEAFF TRBJ1-1 few TRBV6-5 .
TGTGCCAGCAGCCGAGGGACAGGGCGACCCAATGAGCAGTTCTTC CASSRGTGRPNEQFF TRBJ2-1 . TRBV4-2 TRBD1
TGTGCCAGCAGTTCGGGGGTCCAAGAGACCCAGTACTTC CASSSGVQETQYF TRBJ2-5 . TRBV12-3/TRBV12-4 .
TGTGCCAGCTCACCGGATTCCGGGACGGTGAACACTGAAGCTTTCTTT CASSPDSGTVNTEAFF TRBJ1-1 few TRBV18 .
TGTGCCAGCAGCTTGGCCGGACTCGAGCAGTACTTC CASSLAGLEQYF TRBJ2-7 medium-sized TRBV5-6 .
TGCAGTGCTAGGACTGATACCCGCACCGGGGAGCTGTTTTTT CSARTDTRTGELFF TRBJ2-2 . TRBV20-1 .
TGTGCCAGCAGCGCAGGGACAGGCGAGACCAATGAGCAGTTCTTC CASSAGTGETNEQFF TRBJ2-1 few TRBV7-9 TRBD1
TGTGCCAGCAGTTACTCGGGCGGGGGGGCTCAGTTCTTC CASSYSGGGAQFF TRBJ2-1 . TRBV6-5 TRBD2
TGTGCCAGCAGCTTAGCGGGGACAGGGAACGAGCAGTACTTC CASSLAGTGNEQYF TRBJ2-7 medium-sized TRBV7-6 TRBD1
TGCAGCGTTTGGGGCGGGGGGCTGCAGTTCTTC CSVWGGGLQFF TRBJ2-1 . TRBV29-1 TRBD2
TGTGCCAGCACCTTGGGGGGTCTCGGCGATACGCAGTATTTT CASTLGGLGDTQYF TRBJ2-3 . TRBV11-2 .
TGCAGTGCTGGGACTAGCGGGCGCCGCTTTTACAATGAGCAGTTCTTC CSAGTSGRRFYNEQFF TRBJ2-1 . TRBV20-1 TRBD2
TGTGCCAGCAGCTCGGGACAAAAGAGCACAGATACGCAGTATTTT CASSSGQKSTDTQYF TRBJ2-3 few TRBV5-4 .
TGCAGTGCTAGAGAGGACTTGCGCAATCAGCCCCAGCATTTT CSAREDLRNQPQHF TRBJ1-5 . TRBV20-1 .
TGTGCCAGCAGCTTAGGGTCGGTTGGATCCTATGGCTACACCTTC CASSLGSVGSYGYTF TRBJ1-2 once TRBV7-9 .
TGTGCCAGTAGTGGGGGGGCCGAAGATACGCAGTATTTT CASSGGAEDTQYF TRBJ2-3 medium-sized TRBV6-4 .
TGTGCCAGCAGACAGGGGGCGAGGAATGAAAAACTGTTTTTT CASRQGARNEKLFF TRBJ1-4 medium-sized TRBV6-5 TRBD1
TGTGCCAGCAGCTCTCCAACGTGGGGGCAGCCAGGATTTGTCCTGACTTTC CASSSPTWGQPGFVLTF TRBJ2-6 medium-sized TRBV5-6 .
TGTGCCAGCAGTTACTCGAGGGATGCGAACACTGAAGCTTTCTTT CASSYSRDANTEAFF TRBJ1-1 few TRBV6-5 .
TGTGCCAGCAGTTACTCGACCTACTATGCCTACACCTTC CASSYSTYYAYTF TRBJ1-2 . TRBV6-5 .
TGTGCCAGCAGAGGACAGGAAATAAGGGGTAATGAGCAGTTCTTC CASRGQEIRGNEQFF TRBJ2-1 medium-sized TRBV27 TRBD1
TGTGCCAGCAGGATCGAGACAGGCACCGGGGAGCTGTTTTTT CASRIETGTGELFF TRBJ2-2 few TRBV6-2/TRBV6-3 .
TGTGCCAGTAGTAGGACAGGGGGGGCGTACAATGAGCAGTTCTTC CASSRTGGAYNEQFF TRBJ2-1 medium-sized TRBV19 TRBD1
TGTGCCAGCAGCCAAGATCACGGCAATCAGCCCCAGCATTTT CASSQDHGNQPQHF TRBJ1-5 few TRBV4-2 .
TGTGCCAGCAGCAGGGCGGGGGGCCAAGAGACCCAGTACTTC CASSRAGGQETQYF TRBJ2-5 once TRBV6-5 TRBD2
TGTGCCAGCAGTACTTCTTCTGGAAACACCATATATTTT CASSTSSGNTIYF TRBJ1-3 . TRBV12-3/TRBV12-4 .
TGCGCCAGCAGCCCGGGAAGTGGGACTGTGAATGAGCAGTTCTTC CASSPGSGTVNEQFF TRBJ2-1 few TRBV5-1 .
TGTGCCAGCAGTTACTCGACAGGGGGCGAGCAGTACTTC CASSYSTGGEQYF TRBJ2-7 . TRBV6-2/TRBV6-3 TRBD1
TGTGCCAGCAGTTACACGGGTCGAGAGGGGGAGACCCAGTACTTC CASSYTGREGETQYF TRBJ2-5 few TRBV6-5 .
TGTGCCAGCAGTAGACTGACAGGCGGTGGGGAAAAACTGTTTTTT CASSRLTGGGEKLFF TRBJ1-4 few TRBV6-2/TRBV6-3 .
TGTGCCAGCAGCTTACGAAAGGGCGGGGAGCTGTTTTTT CASSLRKGGELFF TRBJ2-2 few TRBV7-2 .
TGTGCCGTCCGGAGCTCTGGAAACACCATATATTTT CAVRSSGNTIYF TRBJ1-3 . TRBV6-5 .
TGCAGTGCTATAAAAGCGGGGGGGCGCGTCACCGGGGAGCTGTTTTTT CSAIKAGGRVTGELFF TRBJ2-2 once TRBV20-1 TRBD2
TGTGCCTGGAGTGTGGGTGTTTTCGGGGAGCTGTTTTTT CAWSVGVFGELFF TRBJ2-2 medium-sized TRBV30 .
TGTGCCAGCAGCCCAGGGAGGGAGAATGAAAAACTGTTTTTT CASSPGRENEKLFF TRBJ1-4 . TRBV5-4 .
TGTGCCAGCAGCTCTTCAGGGGGGCGGCAGTTCTTC CASSSSGGRQFF TRBJ2-1 once TRBV13 .
TGTGCCAGCAGCCTCCAGGACAGGGGGCCGTCCCACAATGAGCAGTACTTC CASSLQDRGPSHNEQYF TRBJ2-7 . TRBV6-2/TRBV6-3 TRBD1